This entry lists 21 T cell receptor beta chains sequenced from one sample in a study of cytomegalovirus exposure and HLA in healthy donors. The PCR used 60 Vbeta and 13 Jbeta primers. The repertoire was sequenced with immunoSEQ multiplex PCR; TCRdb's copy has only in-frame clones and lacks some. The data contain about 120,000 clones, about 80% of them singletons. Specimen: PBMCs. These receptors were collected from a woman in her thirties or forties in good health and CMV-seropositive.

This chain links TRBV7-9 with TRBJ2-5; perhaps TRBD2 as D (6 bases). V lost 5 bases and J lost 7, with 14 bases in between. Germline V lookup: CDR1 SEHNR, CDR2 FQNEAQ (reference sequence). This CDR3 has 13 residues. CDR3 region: CASSPEGPWTQYF. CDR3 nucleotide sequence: TGTGCCAGCAGCCCGGAGGGCCCCTGGACCCAGTACTTC. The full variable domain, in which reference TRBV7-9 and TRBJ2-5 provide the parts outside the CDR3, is DTGVSQNPRHKITKRGQNVTFRCDPISEHNRLYWYRQTLGQGPEFLTYFQNEAQLEKSRLLSDRFSAERPKGSFSTLEIQRTEQGDSAMYLCASSPEGPWTQYFGPGTRLLVL.

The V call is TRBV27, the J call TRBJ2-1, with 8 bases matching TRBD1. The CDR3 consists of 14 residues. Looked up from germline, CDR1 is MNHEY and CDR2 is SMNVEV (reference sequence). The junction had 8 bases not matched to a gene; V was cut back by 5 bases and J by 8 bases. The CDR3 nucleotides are TGTGCCAGCAGTGACCGGGACAGGTTCCATGAGCAGTTCTTC. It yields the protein CASSDRDRFHEQFF.

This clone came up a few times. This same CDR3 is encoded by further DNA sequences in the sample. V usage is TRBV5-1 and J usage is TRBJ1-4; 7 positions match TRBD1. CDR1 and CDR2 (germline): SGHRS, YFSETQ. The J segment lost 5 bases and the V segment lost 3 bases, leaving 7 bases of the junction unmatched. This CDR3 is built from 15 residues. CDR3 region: CASSSQGGRNEKLFF. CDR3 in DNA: TGCGCCAGCAGCTCCCAGGGGGGACGGAATGAAAAACTGTTTTTT.

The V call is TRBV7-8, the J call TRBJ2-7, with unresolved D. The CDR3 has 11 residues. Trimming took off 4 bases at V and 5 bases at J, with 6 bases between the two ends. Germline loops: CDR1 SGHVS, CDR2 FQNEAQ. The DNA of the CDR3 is TGTGCCAGCAGCTCCCGGGACGAGCAGTACTTC. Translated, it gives CASSSRDEQYF. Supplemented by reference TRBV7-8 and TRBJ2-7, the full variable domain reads GAGVSQSPRYKVAKRGQDVALRCDPISGHVSLFWYQQALGQGPEFLTYFQNEAQLDKSGLPSDRFFAERPEGSVSTLKIQRTQQEDSAVYLCASSSRDEQYFGPGTRLTVT.

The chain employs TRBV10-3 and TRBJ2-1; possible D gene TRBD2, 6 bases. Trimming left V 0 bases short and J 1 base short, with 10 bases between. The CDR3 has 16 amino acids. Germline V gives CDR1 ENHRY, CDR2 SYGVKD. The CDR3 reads CAISESLASSYNEQFF. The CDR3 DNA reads TGTGCCATCAGTGAGTCCCTAGCGTCTTCCTACAATGAGCAGTTCTTC.

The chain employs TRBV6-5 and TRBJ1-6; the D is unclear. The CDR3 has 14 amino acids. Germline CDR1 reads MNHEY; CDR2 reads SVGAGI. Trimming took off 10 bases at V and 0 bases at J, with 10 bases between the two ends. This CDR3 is CATHLSSYNSPLHF. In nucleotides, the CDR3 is TGTGCCACCCACCTAAGCTCCTATAATTCACCCCTCCACTTT.

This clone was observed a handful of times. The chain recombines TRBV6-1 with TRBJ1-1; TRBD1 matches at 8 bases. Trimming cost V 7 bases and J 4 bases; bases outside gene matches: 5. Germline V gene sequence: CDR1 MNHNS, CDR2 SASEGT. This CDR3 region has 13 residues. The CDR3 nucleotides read TGTGCCAGCAACAGACAGGGGAGCACTGAAGCTTTCTTT. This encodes CASNRQGSTEAFF.

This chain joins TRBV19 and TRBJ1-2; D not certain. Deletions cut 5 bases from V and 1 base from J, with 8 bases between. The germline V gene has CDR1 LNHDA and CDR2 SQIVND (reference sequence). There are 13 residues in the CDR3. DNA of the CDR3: TGTGCCAGTAGTCTGCCGGGTAACTATGGCTACACCTTC. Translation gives CASSLPGNYGYTF. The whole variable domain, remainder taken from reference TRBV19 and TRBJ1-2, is DGGITQSPKYLFRKEGQNVTLSCEQNLNHDAMYWYRQDPGQGLRLIYYSQIVNDFQKGDIAEGYSVSREKKESFPLTVTSAQKNPTAFYLCASSLPGNYGYTFGSGTRLTVV.

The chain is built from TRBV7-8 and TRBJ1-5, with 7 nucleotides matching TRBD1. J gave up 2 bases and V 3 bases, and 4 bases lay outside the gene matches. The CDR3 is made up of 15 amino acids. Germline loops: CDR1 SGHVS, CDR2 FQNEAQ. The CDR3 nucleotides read TGTGCCAGCAGCTTGACAGGGAAGGGCAATCAGCCCCAGCATTTT. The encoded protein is CASSLTGKGNQPQHF.

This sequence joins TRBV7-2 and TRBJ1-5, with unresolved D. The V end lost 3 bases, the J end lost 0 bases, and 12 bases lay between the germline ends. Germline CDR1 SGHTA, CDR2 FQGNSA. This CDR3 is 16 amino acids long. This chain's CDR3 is CASSLMLEYSNQPQHF. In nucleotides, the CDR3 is TGTGCCAGCAGCTTGATGTTAGAATATAGCAATCAGCCCCAGCATTTT. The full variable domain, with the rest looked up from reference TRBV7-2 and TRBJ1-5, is GAGVSQSPSNKVTEKGKDVELRCDPISGHTALYWYRQSLGQGLEFLIYFQGNSAPDKSGLPSDRFSAERTGGSVSTLTIQRTQQEDSAVYLCASSLMLEYSNQPQHFGDGTRLSIL.

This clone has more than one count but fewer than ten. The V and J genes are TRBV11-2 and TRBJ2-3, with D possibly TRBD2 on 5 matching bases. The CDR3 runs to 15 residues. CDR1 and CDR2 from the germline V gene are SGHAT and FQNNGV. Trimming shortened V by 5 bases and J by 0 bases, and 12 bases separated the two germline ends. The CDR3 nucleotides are TGTGCCAGCAGCCCGCGGTGGGAGAGCACAGATACGCAGTATTTT. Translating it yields CASSPRWESTDTQYF.

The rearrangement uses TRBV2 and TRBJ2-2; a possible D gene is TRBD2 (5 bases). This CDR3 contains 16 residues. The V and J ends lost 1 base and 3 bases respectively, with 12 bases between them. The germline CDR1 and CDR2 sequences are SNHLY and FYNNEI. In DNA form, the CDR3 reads TGTGCCAGCAGTGAAGTCAAGAGGGCAGACACCGGGGAGCTGTTTTTT. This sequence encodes CASSEVKRADTGELFF.

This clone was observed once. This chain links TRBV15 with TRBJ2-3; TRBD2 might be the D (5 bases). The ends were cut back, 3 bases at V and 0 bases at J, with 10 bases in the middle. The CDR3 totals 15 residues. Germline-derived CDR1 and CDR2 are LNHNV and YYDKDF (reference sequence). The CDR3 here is CATSRRATSTDTQYF. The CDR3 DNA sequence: TGTGCCACCAGCAGGAGGGCGACTAGCACAGATACGCAGTATTTT. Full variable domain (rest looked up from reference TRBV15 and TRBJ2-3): DAMVIQNPRYQVTQFGKPVTLSCSQTLNHNVMYWYQQKSSQAPKLLFHYYDKDFNNEADTPDNFQSRRPNTSFCFLDIRSPGLGDTAMYLCATSRRATSTDTQYFGPGTRLTVL.

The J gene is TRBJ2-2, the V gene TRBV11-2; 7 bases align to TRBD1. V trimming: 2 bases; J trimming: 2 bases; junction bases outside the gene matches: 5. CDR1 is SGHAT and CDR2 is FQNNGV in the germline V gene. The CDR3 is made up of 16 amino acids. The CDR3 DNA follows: TGTGCCAGCAGCTTACCTCGGGACAGTAACACCGGGGAGCTGTTTTTT. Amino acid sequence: CASSLPRDSNTGELFF.

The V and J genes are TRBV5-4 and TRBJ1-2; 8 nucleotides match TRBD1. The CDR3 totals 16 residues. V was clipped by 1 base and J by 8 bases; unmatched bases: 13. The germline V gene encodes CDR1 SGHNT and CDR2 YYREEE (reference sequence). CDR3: CASSLFLDRTGYGYTF. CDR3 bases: TGTGCCAGCAGCTTGTTCCTGGACAGGACAGGGTACGGCTACACCTTC.

The CDR3 loop is CASSISGQDRYEQYF. The CDR3 nucleotides are TGTGCCAGTAGTATCTCTGGACAGGATCGGTACGAGCAGTACTTC. The chain carries TRBV19 and TRBJ2-7; 7 nucleotides agree with TRBD1. Germline trimming cut 3 bases from V and 4 bases from J; bases unmatched to any gene: 9. CDR1 and CDR2 (germline): LNHDA, SQIVND (reference sequence). The CDR3 length is 15 residues.

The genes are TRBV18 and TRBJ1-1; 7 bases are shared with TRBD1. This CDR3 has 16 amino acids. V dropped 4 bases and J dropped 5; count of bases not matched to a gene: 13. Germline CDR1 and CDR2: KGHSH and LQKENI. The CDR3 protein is CASSLKQGIVETEAFF. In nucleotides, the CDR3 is TGTGCCAGCTCACTAAAACAGGGGATCGTAGAGACTGAAGCTTTCTTT.

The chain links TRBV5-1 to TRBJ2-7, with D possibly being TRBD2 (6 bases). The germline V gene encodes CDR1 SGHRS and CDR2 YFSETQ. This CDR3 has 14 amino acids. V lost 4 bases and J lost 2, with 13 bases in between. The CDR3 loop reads CASSPRAGTYEQYF. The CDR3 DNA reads TGCGCCAGCAGCCCCCGGGCGGGGACCTACGAGCAGTACTTC.

This CDR3 is CASSPGLAGKDEQFF. The CDR3 DNA sequence: TGTGCCAGCAGCCCGGGACTAGCGGGTAAAGATGAGCAGTTCTTC. The chain couples TRBV7-3 to TRBJ2-1, with 12 bases that match TRBD2. In germline, CDR1 is SGHTA, CDR2 FQGTGA. The CDR3 spans 15 residues. The V and J ends lost 5 bases and 8 bases, in that order; junction bases with no gene match: 7.

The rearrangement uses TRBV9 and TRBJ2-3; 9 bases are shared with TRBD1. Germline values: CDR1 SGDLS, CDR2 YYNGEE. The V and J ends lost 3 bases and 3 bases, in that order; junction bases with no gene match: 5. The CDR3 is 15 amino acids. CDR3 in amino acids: CASSGGTGRTDTQYF. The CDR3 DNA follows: TGTGCCAGCAGCGGGGGGACAGGGAGAACAGATACGCAGTATTTT.

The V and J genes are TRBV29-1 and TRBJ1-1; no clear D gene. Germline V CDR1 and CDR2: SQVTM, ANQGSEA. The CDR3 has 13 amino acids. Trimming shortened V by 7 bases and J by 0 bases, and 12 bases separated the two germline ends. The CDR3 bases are TGCAGCGCAGGCCCCAGGATGAACACTGAAGCTTTCTTT. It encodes CSAGPRMNTEAFF.